These T cell receptor beta chains were read from a single sample in a study of blood T cell repertoires in COVID-19. This table comes from immunoSEQ multiplex PCR, and its TCRdb copy is limited to in-frame clones, with some not included. The sample consists of over 95,000 clones, around 89% of them appearing once. What was sequenced was peripheral blood. The receptors shown here come from a human donor with acute or convalescent COVID-19. The donor label of this sample is uncertain. Both conserved end residues are part of each CDR3. A clone size is listed for some rows: how often the clone was seen (once, few, many), or a class if it is expanded.

>15|TRBV27|TRBJ1-6|NA
CASSTIGTVNSPLHF
>13|TRBV12-3/TRBV12-4|TRBJ1-5|NA
CASGAWANQPQHF
>13|TRBV5-1|TRBJ1-5|NA
CASSVQGEQPQHF
>15|TRBV28|TRBJ1-5|NA
CASSFTGGAWQPQHF
>15|TRBV5-6|TRBJ2-7|NA
CASSSGGTIPYEQYF
>14|TRBV29-1|TRBJ2-2|NA
CSVGRDVNTGELFF
>16|TRBV9|TRBJ2-1|NA
CASSVGRGSSYNEQFF
>14|TRBV27|TRBJ1-2|once
CASSFRRGNYGYTF
>13|TRBV21-1|TRBJ2-7|NA
CASSTRDRYEQYF
>15|TRBV7-2|TRBJ2-1|few
CASSLDGGRAPEQFF
>14|TRBV7-9|TRBJ2-1|once
CASSMGALYNEQFF
>19|TRBV4-3|TRBJ2-1|NA
CASSQESPLAGGPYNEQFF
>14|TRBV5-5|TRBJ2-5|NA
CASSLAGGRETQYF
>14|TRBV19|TRBJ2-1|NA
CASSISGSMNEQFF
>15|TRBV18|TRBJ1-1|NA
CASSPGQRMNTEAFF
>17|TRBV6-4|TRBJ1-1|NA
CASSDCGTGGRDTEAFF
>13|TRBV28|TRBJ2-3|once
CASSRLVEDTQYF
>18|TRBV10-3|TRBJ2-3|NA
CAISGRLAGGHITDTQYF
>16|TRBV9|TRBJ1-4|NA
CASSDSGQGTNEKLFF
>15|TRBV3-1/TRBV3-2|TRBJ1-5|NA
CASSHSIRADQPQHF
>15|TRBV19|TRBJ1-2|few
CASSITLQEYYGYTF
>14|TRBV7-8|TRBJ2-1|NA
CASGAGVSFPFLFF
>15|TRBV4-1|TRBJ1-4|NA
CASSQGLASGGKLFF
>14|TRBV11-2|TRBJ1-5|NA
CASSEKSRAQPQHF
>17|TRBV28|TRBJ1-2|NA
CASSLYPQGSWPYGYTF
>14|TRBV5-1|TRBJ1-6|once
CASSRTGINSPLHF
>11|TRBV29-1|TRBJ2-3|NA
CSVDRADTQYF
>16|TRBV5-1|TRBJ2-7|NA
CASSLGPGQFPYEQYF
>13|TRBV28|TRBJ2-7|NA
CASWSQGSYEQYF
>13|TRBV24-1|TRBJ1-2|NA
CATSEQGHYGYTF
>15|TRBV19|TRBJ2-7|NA
CASSTDRLYSYEQYF
>14|TRBV7-9|TRBJ1-5|NA
CASSTGTEDQPQHF
>16|TRBV29-1|TRBJ1-4|NA
CSVTVRDRGWEEKLFF
>14|TRBV30|TRBJ1-5|NA
CAWSAVAEYQPQHF
>16|TRBV30|TRBJ2-5|NA
CAWSRGGARGQETQYF
>11|TRBV6-2/TRBV6-3|TRBJ1-1|few
CASSQGTEAFF
>14|TRBV4-1|TRBJ2-2|NA
CASSPLENTGELFF
>13|TRBV20-1|TRBJ1-4|once
CSASGTPNEKLFF
>14|TRBV7-9|TRBJ1-1|NA
CASSSGFGYTEAFF
>16|TRBV7-8|TRBJ1-6|NA
CASRPNRQSINSPLHF
>14|TRBV4-3|TRBJ1-5|NA
CASSQVANNQPQHF
>16|TRBV4-1|TRBJ1-2|NA
CASSHQEDQGASGYTF
>12|TRBV28|TRBJ2-7|once
CASSLAAFEQYF
>15|TRBV28|TRBJ2-3|NA
CASSWGTTSTDTQYF
>13|TRBV6-5|TRBJ1-1|NA
CASSRDRGTEAFF
>16|TRBV6-5|TRBJ2-2|NA
CASSYSDRGNTGELFF
>17|TRBV5-6|TRBJ1-6|once
CASSLRQGSSYNSPLHF
>17|TRBV30|TRBJ2-6|once
CAWSAGTRFSGANVLTF
>17|TRBV7-3|TRBJ2-7|NA
CASSPAEFRGPFWEQYF
>14|TRBV18|TRBJ1-5|NA
CASSLGQGNQPQHF
>15|TRBV7-6|TRBJ1-3|NA
CASSFKDTAGNTIYF
>16|TRBV4-3|TRBJ1-2|NA
CASSLTVRGQGYGYTF
>19|TRBV27|TRBJ1-4|NA
CASHGPRDRHPSGSEKLFF
>17|TRBV15|TRBJ1-3|NA
CATSRDRRLNSGNTIYF
>15|TRBV5-1|TRBJ1-2|once
CASSLVIMDSYGYTF
>13|TRBV24-1|TRBJ2-5|NA
CATSTQRGETQYF
>14|TRBV6-6|TRBJ2-3|NA
CASSFGEATDTQYF
>16|TRBV5-1|TRBJ1-2|NA
CASSKRTGEAYYGYTF
>14|TRBV5-1|TRBJ2-1|NA
CASSSGLAGNEQFF